This T cell receptor beta chain was found in a study of T cell repertoires in cytomegalovirus infection. For the study at large: Well-studied HLA-B-restricted epitopes and recently identified HLA-C-restricted epitopes of CMV were both used in the study. Both a matching HLA type and CMV infection were indicated by public TCR beta signatures. Whole-study results and caveats: The ex vivo response showed dominance by HLA-C-restricted CMV-specific TCR beta clonotypes. The cumulative frequency of public TCR beta families distinguished individuals who carried CMV together with the relevant HLA.

J was trimmed by 0 bases and V by 0 bases; bases with no gene match: 4. This CDR3 comprises 17 residues. Germline values: CDR1 SGHTA, CDR2 FQGTGA. One entry per CDR3 protein, called by TCRdb with MiXCR from the reads. Counted here are under 350,000 distinct CDR3 sequences, roughly a fifth occurring once; the ten biggest clones make up around 20%. This clonotype was observed a few times. The antigen remains unidentified. The chain uses TRBV7-3 and TRBJ2-3; 9 bases line up with TRBD2. The specimen comprised cultured PBMCs, sampled from culture after CMV antigen stimulation. The source is a human donor in good health (CMV status not recorded). Some clones in this sample may be carry-over from other donors' samples. The CDR3 bases are TGTGCCAGCAGCTTAACGGCAACTAGCGGGAGCACAGATACGCAGTATTTT. Translation gives CASSLTATSGSTDTQYF.